In this sample, the clone carrying this T cell receptor (beta chain) turned up once. Trimming shortened V by 2 bases and J by 4 bases, and 12 bases separated the two germline ends. The germline gives CDR1 SGHDT, CDR2 YYEEEE. There are 14 residues in the CDR3. The entry originates in a study of blood T cell repertoires in COVID-19. In the study overall: Donors in the United States, Italy and Spain gave samples during acute or convalescent COVID-19.

Profiled with immunoSEQ multiplex PCR; TCRdb holds only in-frame clones, not every one. The sample contains about 81,000 clones, around 91% of which appear only once. Sequences were obtained from peripheral blood. The chain recombines TRBV5-6 with TRBJ1-1; no clear D. The sequence was collected from a woman aged 50 to 60 in a cohort sampled during active COVID-19. The CDR3 loop is CASSLGGPGTEAFF. The CDR3 region has the DNA TGTGCCAGCAGCTTAGGAGGTCCTGGCACTGAAGCTTTCTTT.